The 32 T cell receptor beta chains listed next were all sequenced from one sample in a study of cytomegalovirus exposure and HLA in healthy donors. Produced via immunoSEQ multiplex PCR; TCRdb's table is partial and in-frame only. There are under 300,000 clones in the sample; approximately 86% occur only once, and roughly 1% lies in the top ten. Sample: PBMCs. The origin of the receptors is a woman under 30 in good health and CMV-seronegative.

This clone showed up just a few times. The CDR3 DNA is TGTGCCAGTAGTATAGATCGGGGACAGGGGGCAGTGAGCTATGGCTACACCTTC. Its protein is CASSIDRGQGAVSYGYTF. The rearrangement joins TRBV19 to TRBJ1-2; TRBD1 agrees at 12 bases. The CDR3 has 18 amino acids. The ends lost 0 bases at V and 4 bases at J; junction bases unmatched: 9. CDR1 is LNHDA, CDR2 SQIVND, per germline (reference sequence).

The V gene is TRBV2, the J gene TRBJ1-5, with 8 bases identical to TRBD1. Germline V lookup: CDR1 SNHLY, CDR2 FYNNEI. This CDR3 has 17 residues. Trimming at V came to 0 bases and at J to 3 bases, leaving 7 bases not matched to a gene. The CDR3 bases are TGTGCCAGCAGTGAAGCGCTTCAGGGGGCCATCAATCAGCCCCAGCATTTT. It specifies CASSEALQGAINQPQHF.

The V and J genes are TRBV7-6 and TRBJ2-1, with a tentative D call TRBD2 (6 bases). The CDR3 has 15 residues. Germline lookup yields CDR1 SGHVS and CDR2 FNYEAQ. V was clipped by 5 bases and J by 7 bases, with 18 bases between them. The CDR3 nucleotides read TGTGCCAGCAGCCCCCAACGGGAGCCGTGGAATGAGCAGTTCTTC. Translating gives CASSPQREPWNEQFF.

The chain is built from TRBV6-1 and TRBJ1-2; TRBD1 agrees at 10 bases. CDR1 is MNHNS and CDR2 is SASEGT in the germline V gene. J was trimmed by 2 bases and V by 1 base; bases with no gene match: 1. The CDR3 contains 15 residues. As DNA, the CDR3 is TGTGCCAGCAGTGAAGGACAGGGGGCAAACTATGGCTACACCTTC. Residues: CASSEGQGANYGYTF.

This chain joins TRBV7-8 and TRBJ1-5, with TRBD1 matching 9 bases. The V gene end was trimmed by 3 bases and the J gene end by 4 bases; junction bases not matched to a gene: 4. The germline V gene has CDR1 SGHVS and CDR2 FQNEAQ. The CDR3 runs 15 residues. The CDR3 loop is CASSFPGQGNQPQHF. As DNA, the CDR3 is TGTGCCAGCAGCTTCCCGGGACAGGGAAATCAGCCCCAGCATTTT. Full variable domain (missing parts from reference TRBV7-8 and TRBJ1-5): GAGVSQSPRYKVAKRGQDVALRCDPISGHVSLFWYQQALGQGPEFLTYFQNEAQLDKSGLPSDRFFAERPEGSVSTLKIQRTQQEDSAVYLCASSFPGQGNQPQHFGDGTRLSIL.

The chain uses TRBV27 and TRBJ2-7, with D possibly TRBD1 on 5 matching bases. V was shortened by 6 bases and J by 5 bases, with 17 bases between the two germline ends. The CDR3 loop spans 14 amino acids. The germline V gene encodes CDR1 MNHEY and CDR2 SMNVEV (reference sequence). In DNA, the CDR3 is TGTGCCAGCAGGATAGGGCTTCCCAGGGACGAGCAGTACTTC. Translation gives CASRIGLPRDEQYF.

The chain employs TRBV4-1 and TRBJ2-7, with TRBD2 matching over 13 bases. Trimming took 6 bases from V and 6 from J; bases not matched to a gene: 8. The CDR3 is made up of 15 amino acids. The germline V gene encodes CDR1 MGHRA and CDR2 YSYEKL. The CDR3, as DNA: TGCGCCAGCAGACGCGGACTAGCGGGAGACCCCGAGCAGTACTTC. Its protein product is CASRRGLAGDPEQYF.

V is TRBV11-2 and J is TRBJ2-1; 10 bases line up with TRBD2. Losses at the gene ends were 4 bases for V and 6 bases for J; bases not matched to a gene: 6. Germline loops: CDR1 SGHAT, CDR2 FQNNGV. The CDR3 has 15 amino acids. The CDR3 sequence: CASSWPGLATNEQFF. CDR3 nucleotides: TGTGCCAGCAGCTGGCCGGGACTAGCGACCAATGAGCAGTTCTTC.

This chain uses TRBV2 with TRBJ1-2, with D possibly being TRBD1 (6 bases). The length of the CDR3 is 13 residues. The V end was cut by 8 bases, the J end by 6 bases, with 16 bases between. Germline V gene data show CDR1 as SNHLY and CDR2 as FYNNEI. This chain's CDR3 is CASRAGAVNGYTF. CDR3 bases: TGTGCCAGCCGCGCGGGGGCCGTTAATGGCTACACCTTC.

This clone was seen only once. V usage is TRBV25-1 and J usage is TRBJ2-2; TRBD1 aligns across 7 bases. The length of the CDR3 is 14 residues. CDR1 MGHDK and CDR2 SYGVNS come from the germline V gene. J gave up 5 bases and V 4 bases, and 4 bases lay outside the gene matches. The CDR3 nucleotides read TGTGCCAGCAGTGTGAGGGGGCATACCGGGGAGCTGTTTTTT. Protein: CASSVRGHTGELFF. Combining the CDR3 with reference TRBV25-1 and TRBJ2-2 gives the whole variable domain EADIYQTPRYLVIGTGKKITLECSQTMGHDKMYWYQQDPGMELHLIHYSYGVNSTEKGDLSSESTVSRIRTEHFPLTLESARPSHTSQYLCASSVRGHTGELFFGEGSRLTVL.

This rearrangement joins TRBV14 to TRBJ1-2, with D uncertain. The CDR3 is 14 amino acids. Germline CDR1 and CDR2: SGHDN and FVKESK. V was pared by 6 bases and J by 4 bases, with 15 bases between. CDR3 region: CASSLMSSFYGYTF. CDR3 nucleotide sequence: TGTGCCAGCAGTCTTATGTCAAGCTTCTATGGCTACACCTTC.

V is TRBV6-5 and J is TRBJ2-3, with D maybe TRBD2 (6 bases). The ends were cut back, 6 bases at V and 0 bases at J, with 13 bases in the middle. CDR1 and CDR2 (germline): MNHEY, SVGAGI. This CDR3 region has 15 residues. CDR3 in amino acids: CASRGWRASTDTQYF. In DNA, the CDR3 is TGTGCCAGCAGGGGTTGGAGGGCGAGCACAGATACGCAGTATTTT.

The chain recombines TRBV11-2 with TRBJ2-1; 12 nucleotides line up with TRBD2. Germline CDR1 is SGHAT and CDR2 is FQNNGV. V lost 5 bases to trimming and J lost 9 bases; unmatched junction nucleotides: 14. The CDR3 has 17 amino acids. CDR3 in amino acids: CASSPRASGRAVGEQFF. The CDR3 DNA reads TGTGCCAGCAGCCCAAGGGCTAGCGGGAGGGCCGTCGGTGAGCAGTTCTTC.

The chain is built from TRBV4-1 and TRBJ2-3; a weak D match, TRBD2 (6 bases). CDR3 length: 17 amino acids. CDR1 is MGHRA, CDR2 YSYEKL, per germline. V was clipped by 4 bases and J by 2 bases, with 19 bases between them. CDR3 in amino acids: CASSLPDGLPFTDTQYF. The CDR3 nucleotides read TGCGCCAGCAGCCTTCCCGACGGACTACCGTTCACAGATACGCAGTATTTT.

The chain has TRBV5-6 and TRBJ1-6, with D perhaps matching TRBD1 (5 bases). The CDR3 contains 15 residues. The V end lost 0 bases, the J end lost 7 bases, and 11 bases lay between the germline ends. The germline gives CDR1 SGHDT, CDR2 YYEEEE. CDR3 nucleotide sequence: TGTGCCAGCAGCTTGGGGCAGGGTCTCAATTCACCCCTCCACTTT. Protein: CASSLGQGLNSPLHF.

The CDR3 nucleotides read TGTGCCACCAGCATACTCCGGGACAGCCCTAATGAGCAGTTCTTC. It codes for CATSILRDSPNEQFF. The chain joins TRBV15 to TRBJ2-1, with 7 nucleotides matching TRBD1. Per the germline V gene, CDR1 is LNHNV and CDR2 is YYDKDF (reference sequence). This CDR3 is 15 amino acids long. J lost 7 bases, V lost 4 bases, and 10 bases had no gene match. The full variable domain, rest sourced from reference TRBV15 and TRBJ2-1, is DAMVIQNPRYQVTQFGKPVTLSCSQTLNHNVMYWYQQKSSQAPKLLFHYYDKDFNNEADTPDNFQSRRPNTSFCFLDIRSPGLGDTAMYLCATSILRDSPNEQFFGPGTRLTVL.

The chain employs TRBV5-4 and TRBJ1-5; unclear D gene. This CDR3 region has 15 residues. In germline, CDR1 is SGHNT, CDR2 YYREEE (reference sequence). Trimming removed 0 bases from V and 4 bases from J, with 11 bases in between. CDR3 DNA: TGTGCCAGCAGCTTGGGTGGCGGGTTGAATCAGCCCCAGCATTTT. Translation: CASSLGGGLNQPQHF. Using reference TRBV5-4 and TRBJ1-5 for the parts outside the CDR3, the full variable domain is ETGVTQSPTHLIKTRGQQVTLRCSSQSGHNTVSWYQQALGQGPQFIFQYYREEENGRGNFPPRFSGLQFPNYSSELNVNALELDDSALYLCASSLGGGLNQPQHFGDGTRLSIL.

The V and J genes are TRBV15 and TRBJ1-5; no clear D gene. The germline gives CDR1 LNHNV, CDR2 YYDKDF (reference sequence). V was shortened by 0 bases and J by 5 bases, with 11 bases between the two germline ends. The CDR3 totals 15 residues. Here the CDR3 DNA reads TGTGCCACCAGCAGAGATCTACACGGGGATCAGCCCCAGCATTTT. Translation gives CATSRDLHGDQPQHF.

V usage is TRBV6-5 and J usage is TRBJ1-2, with 7 bases lining up with TRBD1. V gave up 0 bases and J gave up 5 bases; unmatched junction bases: 6. The V gene's germline CDR1 is MNHEY and CDR2 SVGAGI. This CDR3 region has 15 residues. CDR3: CASSYSSGGPYGYTF. As DNA, the CDR3 is TGTGCCAGCAGTTACTCGTCAGGGGGGCCTTATGGCTACACCTTC.

As to this clone: Other DNA sequences in the same sample also yield this CDR3. The CDR3 loop reads CSVEGLASYNEQFF. The CDR3 DNA reads as TGCAGCGTGGAGGGACTAGCCTCCTACAATGAGCAGTTCTTC. This chain links TRBV29-1 with TRBJ2-1, with 9 nucleotides matching TRBD2. Germline V gene lookup returns CDR1 SQVTM and CDR2 ANQGSEA. Trimming took 6 bases from V and 0 from J; bases not matched to a gene: 3. This CDR3 region has 14 residues.

V and J are TRBV4-1 and TRBJ1-1, with D possibly being TRBD1 (5 bases). The germline V gene encodes CDR1 MGHRA and CDR2 YSYEKL. CDR3 length equals 13 residues. V was trimmed by 2 bases and J by 3 bases, leaving 7 bases between them. In DNA, the CDR3 is TGCGCCAGCAGCCAAAGCAGGGACACTGAAGCTTTCTTT. It codes for CASSQSRDTEAFF.

The genes are TRBV9 and TRBJ2-3; D may be TRBD2 (5 bases). Germline CDR1 SGDLS, CDR2 YYNGEE. Trimming stripped 0 bases from V and 0 bases from J, with 14 bases between. CDR3 size: 17 residues. CDR3 region: CASSVARTDSSTDTQYF. The CDR3 coding sequence is TGTGCCAGCAGCGTAGCCAGGACTGACTCTAGCACAGATACGCAGTATTTT.

The chain joins TRBV4-2 to TRBJ2-1, with a possible D match to TRBD2 (5 bases). There are 16 residues in the CDR3. CDR1 LGHNA and CDR2 YNFKEQ come from the germline V gene. The V end lost 1 base, the J end lost 0 bases, and 10 bases lay between the germline ends. The CDR3 loop is CASSQGRLSSYNEQFF. CDR3 nucleotide sequence: TGTGCCAGCAGCCAAGGGCGACTATCCTCCTACAATGAGCAGTTCTTC.

V usage is TRBV30 and J usage is TRBJ1-2; D might be TRBD1 (5 bases). Germline values: CDR1 GTSNPN, CDR2 SVGIG (reference sequence). The germline V and J ends were trimmed by 0 bases and 5 bases, with 16 bases remaining between them. CDR3 length: 15 amino acids. CDR3 sequence: CAWSVPRAGWYGYTF. DNA for the CDR3: TGTGCCTGGAGTGTACCCCGTGCAGGGTGGTATGGCTACACCTTC.

This rearrangement joins TRBV4-1 to TRBJ2-1; 7 bases agree with TRBD2. Germline loops: CDR1 MGHRA, CDR2 YSYEKL. The CDR3 spans 16 residues. V gave up 4 bases and J gave up 0 bases; unmatched junction bases: 6. Written as DNA, the CDR3 is TGCGCCAGCAGCCTTTCGCGGGAGAGCTCCTACAATGAGCAGTTCTTC. Amino acid sequence: CASSLSRESSYNEQFF.

The gene calls are TRBV10-3 and TRBJ1-4, with 7 bases lining up with TRBD1. Germline trimming cut 5 bases from V and 2 bases from J; bases unmatched to any gene: 5. The germline gives CDR1 ENHRY, CDR2 SYGVKD. The CDR3 has 15 residues. The CDR3 coding sequence is TGTGCCATCAGTAGGACCAGGGGGACTAATGAAAAACTGTTTTTT. Its translation is CAISRTRGTNEKLFF.

The genes are TRBV10-3 and TRBJ2-4, with 9 bases aligning to TRBD1. Germline CDR1 and CDR2: ENHRY and SYGVKD. CDR3 length: 16 amino acids. V trimming: 0 bases; J trimming: 9 bases; junction bases outside the gene matches: 9. The DNA of the CDR3 is TGTGCCATCAGTGAGTCGGTTGGGACAGGGCTCATCATTCAGTACTTC. It yields the protein CAISESVGTGLIIQYF.

The chain's CDR3 is CASSIERDTQYF. The CDR3 region has the DNA TGTGCCAGTAGTATCGAGAGGGATACGCAGTATTTT. The chain joins TRBV19 to TRBJ2-3; unclear D gene. Germline V gene sequence: CDR1 LNHDA, CDR2 SQIVND (reference sequence). The V end was cut by 3 bases, the J end by 6 bases, with 7 bases between. This CDR3 region has 12 residues.

J is TRBJ2-7 and V is TRBV6-1; TRBD1 aligns across 7 bases. CDR3 length: 13 residues. V lost 7 bases to trimming and J lost 5 bases; unmatched junction nucleotides: 8. From germline, CDR1 is MNHNS and CDR2 SASEGT. In DNA form, the CDR3 reads TGTGCCAGCATTCGACAGGGCAGCGACGAGCAGTACTTC. The encoded protein is CASIRQGSDEQYF.

V is TRBV6-5 and J is TRBJ1-1, with D unresolved. CDR1 MNHEY and CDR2 SVGAGI come from the germline V gene. This CDR3 contains 12 residues. V shed 7 bases and J shed 6 bases, with 12 bases lying between them. In DNA form, the CDR3 reads TGTGCCAGCAAAACGGCGGTCTCTGAAGCTTTCTTT. Translating gives CASKTAVSEAFF.

V gene TRBV5-1 combines with J gene TRBJ1-2; 7 positions agree with TRBD1. The length of the CDR3 is 15 residues. V lost 0 bases and J lost 6; bases outside the gene matches: 8. Germline-derived CDR1 and CDR2 are SGHRS and YFSETQ. CDR3: CASSLVDREGHGYTF. DNA of the CDR3: TGCGCCAGCAGCTTGGTAGACAGGGAAGGACATGGCTACACCTTC.

This clone was counted once. The chain carries TRBV28 and TRBJ2-1; D is perhaps TRBD2 (5 bases). The CDR3 spans 17 residues. Trimming left V 5 bases short and J 0 bases short, with 17 bases between. Looked up from germline, CDR1 is MDHEN and CDR2 is SYDVKM. CDR3 residues: CASSPLVALSSYNEQFF. The CDR3 DNA follows: TGTGCCAGCAGTCCCCTGGTAGCGCTAAGCTCCTACAATGAGCAGTTCTTC.